Here is one T cell receptor (beta chain) with its context. The target antigen is unknown. The listed genes are named as in mouse. The read ends 1 residue before the CDR3 terminus; that terminus is restored from the germline J gene. Only in-frame clones appear in the TCRdb table, and some are missing; sequencing was by immunoSEQ multiplex PCR. The sample contains roughly 51,000 clones, 73% of which appear only once. The sample comes from a study of tissue T cells after allogeneic stem cell transplantation. V trimming: 1 base; J trimming: 0 bases; junction bases outside the gene matches: 3. This CDR3 has 17 residues. CDR1 is LGHNA, CDR2 YNLKQL, per germline (reference sequence). Study-wide findings and caveats: Across patients, clones rarely overlapped, yet motif clusters were shared tissue-specifically. Anatomically similar tissues had similar TCR repertoires within each patient. Only a limited share of tissue TCRs appeared in blood or spleen.

This receptor was taken from a pool of C57BL/6 mice in good health. Sequenced material: sorted cells pooled from one or two spleens. The rearrangement uses TRBV5 and TRBJ2-3, with 11 bases that match TRBD2. The covered CDR3 bases are TGTGCCAGCAGCCAAGGACTGGGGGGGACTAGTGCAGAAACGCTGTAT. Translating gives CASSQGLGGTSAETLY. The entire CDR3 reads CASSQGLGGTSAETLYF.